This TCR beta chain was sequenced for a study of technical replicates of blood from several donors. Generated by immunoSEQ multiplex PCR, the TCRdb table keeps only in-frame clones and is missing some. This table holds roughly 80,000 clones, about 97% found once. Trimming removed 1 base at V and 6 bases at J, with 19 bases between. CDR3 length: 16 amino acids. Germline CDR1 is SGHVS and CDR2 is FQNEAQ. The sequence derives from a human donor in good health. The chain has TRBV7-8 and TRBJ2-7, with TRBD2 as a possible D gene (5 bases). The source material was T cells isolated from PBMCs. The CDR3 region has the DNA TGTGCCAGCAGCTTAGGCGCTGGGCTAGTGAGGGCCGAGCAGTACTTC. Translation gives CASSLGAGLVRAEQYF.